The 2 T cell receptor beta chains reported below all come from one sample, sequenced in a study of blood T cell repertoires in COVID-19. Assay: immunoSEQ multiplex PCR; the TCRdb copy retains only in-frame clones and omits some. The sample has roughly 8,300 clones, approximately 87% seen once. Sequencing input: peripheral blood. These receptors all come from a man aged 55 to 70 with acute or convalescent COVID-19.

Only a few counts were recorded for this clone. This sequence joins TRBV10-1 and TRBJ1-4; D is ambiguous. Trimming pared 7 bases from V and 8 bases from J, leaving 14 bases between. This CDR3 is 13 amino acids long. Germline V gene data show CDR1 as WNHNN and CDR2 as SYGVQD (reference sequence). CDR3 region: CASTSTPGEKLFF. Written as DNA, the CDR3 is TGCGCCAGCACCTCGACCCCGGGAGAAAAACTGTTTTTT.

This chain joins TRBV7-2 and TRBJ2-7; 8 bases are shared with TRBD2. J gave up 3 bases and V 5 bases, and 9 bases lay outside the gene matches. In germline, CDR1 is SGHTA, CDR2 FQGNSA. This CDR3 comprises 15 residues. The DNA of the CDR3 is TGTGCCAGCAGCCCAACTGCGGGACTAGACTACGAGCAGTACTTC. It is translated as CASSPTAGLDYEQYF.